The rows below give T cell receptor beta chains drawn from one sample of a study of cytomegalovirus exposure and HLA in healthy donors. Repertoires were generated with immunoSEQ multiplex PCR, while TCRdb's copy carries only in-frame clones and drops some. The profile shows roughly 280,000 clones, 70% to 90% of them singletons. Sequencing was performed on PBMCs. These receptor sequences come from a woman between 18 and 29 years old in good health and CMV-seronegative. The CDR3 runs from the conserved cysteine through the conserved F or W. The order of the fields is clone size, J gene, D gene, V gene, CDR3 protein, CDR3 DNA. The D gene is left open where the match is weak. For some rows the clone size is stated as once, few or many, or as a class when expanded; others skip it.

>-|TRBJ2-7|TRBD1|TRBV5-6
CASSSLTDRAYEQYF
TGTGCCAGCAGCTCATTAACGGACAGGGCCTACGAGCAGTACTTC
>-|TRBJ2-5|-|TRBV27
CASSAGQRSTQYF
TGTGCCAGCAGTGCGGGACAGCGGTCGACCCAGTACTTC
>-|TRBJ1-5|-|TRBV28
CASSLRAVQHF
TGTGCCAGCAGTCTGAGAGCGGTCCAGCATTTT
>-|TRBJ1-5|-|TRBV27
CASSFGRGPSQPQHF
TGTGCCAGCAGTTTTGGCAGGGGACCAAGTCAGCCCCAGCATTTT
>-|TRBJ1-1|TRBD1|TRBV11-3
CASSAGGVGTEAFF
TGTGCCAGCAGCGCAGGGGGCGTAGGGACTGAAGCTTTCTTT
>-|TRBJ2-7|TRBD2|TRBV6-4
CASSRTSGAPEQYF
TGTGCCAGCAGTAGGACTAGCGGCGCCCCTGAGCAGTACTTC
>once|TRBJ1-6|TRBD1|TRBV6-1
CASRGTGDYNSPLHF
TGTGCCAGCAGGGGGACAGGGGATTATAATTCACCCCTCCACTTT
>-|TRBJ2-7|TRBD1|TRBV7-2
CASSSSGTGFSYEQYF
TGTGCCAGCAGCTCGAGCGGGACAGGGTTCTCCTACGAGCAGTACTTC
>-|TRBJ1-5|TRBD1|TRBV2
CASSAQGADQPQHF
TGTGCCAGCAGTGCGCAGGGGGCGGATCAGCCCCAGCATTTT
>-|TRBJ1-2|-|TRBV19
CASSWWQGFGYTF
TGTGCCAGTAGTTGGTGGCAGGGATTTGGCTACACCTTC
>few|TRBJ1-3|TRBD1|TRBV4-3
CASSQDGTGGNTIYF
TGCGCCAGCAGCCAAGATGGGACAGGAGGAAACACCATATATTTT
>-|TRBJ1-3|-|TRBV9
CASSVDRGNTIYF
TGTGCCAGCAGCGTAGACAGGGGAAACACCATATATTTT
>-|TRBJ2-1|TRBD1|TRBV27
CASTPNRDRGKDEQFF
TGTGCCAGCACCCCCAACCGGGACAGGGGGAAAGATGAGCAGTTCTTC
>few|TRBJ2-7|TRBD1|TRBV6-5
CASRPDRGIHEQYF
TGTGCCAGCAGGCCGGACAGGGGAATCCACGAGCAGTACTTC
>-|TRBJ2-2|TRBD2|TRBV5-1
CASSFYTSGRDTGELFF
TGCGCCAGCAGCTTTTACACTAGCGGGAGGGACACCGGGGAGCTGTTTTTT
>-|TRBJ2-7|TRBD2|TRBV5-1
CASSWGLAGVWFGNEQYF
TGCGCCAGCAGCTGGGGACTAGCGGGAGTTTGGTTTGGAAACGAGCAGTACTTC
>-|TRBJ2-7|TRBD1|TRBV28
CASTSTGNEQYF
TGTGCCAGCACCTCGACAGGGAACGAGCAGTACTTC
>-|TRBJ2-7|TRBD1|TRBV4-1
CASSQDRQGGYEQYF
TGCGCCAGCAGCCAAGATCGACAGGGGGGCTACGAGCAGTACTTC
>-|TRBJ2-6|TRBD1|TRBV9
CASSTRTGRGANVLTF
TGTGCCAGCAGCACCCGGACAGGGCGTGGGGCCAACGTCCTGACTTTC
>-|TRBJ1-1|-|TRBV27
CASSSRLSNTEAFF
TGTGCCAGCAGTTCGAGACTGTCGAACACTGAAGCTTTCTTT
>once|TRBJ2-1|TRBD2|TRBV27
CASSLSAGASYNEQFF
TGTGCCAGCAGTTTATCAGCGGGAGCCTCCTACAATGAGCAGTTCTTC
>-|TRBJ1-4|-|TRBV28
CASSSGQYNEKLFF
TGTGCCAGCAGTTCGGGACAATATAATGAAAAACTGTTTTTT
>-|TRBJ1-5|-|TRBV19
CASSMTPYSNQPQHF
TGTGCCAGTAGTATGACACCGTATAGCAATCAGCCCCAGCATTTT